This T cell receptor beta chain was identified in a study of neurological immune-mediated disorders. Study-level results: Subjects shared no identical expanded-clone CDR3 amino acid sequences, suggesting private TCR-beta repertoires in all groups. In HTLV-1-associated myelopathy, TCR clonal expansion was greatest, and in multiple sclerosis it was least, below healthy controls.

TCRdb re-derived calls from the 5' RACE reads in MiXCR, one entry per CDR3 protein. Of tens of thousands of distinct CDR3 sequences listed, 10% were seen once; the top ten hold approximately 9.5%. In the case of this clonotype: The antigen is undetermined.

Stated time point: longitudinal time-point 1 (baseline). Healthy controls consisted of blood bank volunteers in Maryland, USA. Stored at -80 C, 2 million PBMCs were the source of the unsorted libraries. The CDR3 runs 15 residues. Germline loops: CDR1 SGHKS, CDR2 YYEKEE (reference sequence). J was trimmed by 2 bases and V by 4 bases; bases with no gene match: 5. The origin of this receptor is a man under 40 in good health. This chain links TRBV5-5 with TRBJ2-2, with 7 bases lining up with TRBD1. Sequenced sample: PBMCs. CDR3 loop: CASSGRDRNTGELFF. The CDR3 bases are TGTGCCAGCAGCGGCCGGGACAGAAACACCGGGGAGCTGTTTTTT.